These 10 T cell receptor beta chains were all obtained from the same sample, sequenced in a study of blood T cell repertoires in COVID-19. Assay used: immunoSEQ multiplex PCR; TCRdb lists only in-frame clones, some missing. The data contain approximately 220,000 clones, more than 80% of them singletons. Sequencing input: peripheral blood. These receptors all come from a woman older than 75 with acute or convalescent COVID-19.

The V gene is TRBV19, the J gene TRBJ2-3; 8 nucleotides match TRBD2. V shed 6 bases, J shed 5 bases, and the junction held 13 bases outside the gene matches. From germline, CDR1 is LNHDA and CDR2 SQIVND (reference sequence). This CDR3 is built from 16 residues. The CDR3 DNA reads TGTGCCAGTAGGGATAGAAGCGGGGGAAATGGAGATACGCAGTATTTT. Its protein is CASRDRSGGNGDTQYF.

This clone turned up a few times. This rearrangement joins TRBV30 to TRBJ1-1; TRBD1 matches 8 bases. Germline loops: CDR1 GTSNPN, CDR2 SVGIG (reference sequence). V was clipped by 6 bases and J by 1 base; unmatched bases: 10. The CDR3 is made up of 15 amino acids. As DNA, the CDR3 is TGTGCCTGCGATGACAGGGGACGGGGGAACACTGAAGCTTTCTTT. Amino acid sequence: CACDDRGRGNTEAFF.

There are a few counts of this clone. The CDR3 DNA sequence: TGTGCCAGCAGCTTACAGGGGGGTGGAAACACCATATATTTT. Translating gives CASSLQGGGNTIYF. The chain recombines TRBV5-4 with TRBJ1-3; 8 bases are shared with TRBD1. CDR1 is SGHNT and CDR2 is YYREEE in the germline V gene (reference sequence). The CDR3 contains 14 residues. V gave up 2 bases and J gave up 3 bases; unmatched junction bases: 1. The full variable domain, completed using reference TRBV5-4 and TRBJ1-3, is ETGVTQSPTHLIKTRGQQVTLRCSSQSGHNTVSWYQQALGQGPQFIFQYYREEENGRGNFPPRFSGLQFPNYSSELNVNALELDDSALYLCASSLQGGGNTIYFGEGSWLTVV.

This chain uses TRBV4-2 with TRBJ2-7, with TRBD2 identical over 9 bases. Per the germline V gene, CDR1 is LGHNA and CDR2 is YNFKEQ. CDR3 length equals 16 residues. V was clipped by 0 bases and J by 3 bases; unmatched bases: 6. CDR3 nucleotide sequence: TGTGCCAGCAGCCAAGATTTAGCGGGGGCCCTCTACGAGCAGTACTTC. Translated: CASSQDLAGALYEQYF.

The V gene is TRBV19, the J gene TRBJ1-4; D gene ambiguous. Between the trimmed V and J ends, which lost 6 bases and 0 bases, there was a span of 8 bases. Per the germline V gene, CDR1 is LNHDA and CDR2 is SQIVND (reference sequence). The CDR3 runs 14 residues. The DNA for the CDR3 is TGTGCCAGTAGAACTTGGTCAACTAATGAAAAACTGTTTTTT. It translates to CASRTWSTNEKLFF.

The rearrangement links TRBV10-1 to TRBJ1-6; 7 bases align to TRBD1. Trimming at V came to 6 bases and at J to 6 bases, leaving 8 bases not matched to a gene. Germline CDR1 reads WNHNN; CDR2 reads SYGVQD (reference sequence). The CDR3 covers 15 residues. This chain's CDR3 is CASSHGRQGNSPLHF. As DNA, the CDR3 is TGCGCCAGCAGCCATGGGCGACAGGGTAATTCACCCCTCCACTTT.

This clone has just one count. The chain employs TRBV9 and TRBJ1-4, with TRBD1 identical over 8 bases. The V segment lost 3 bases and the J segment 5 bases; nucleotides outside the gene matches: 3. This CDR3 is built from 14 residues. In germline, CDR1 is SGDLS, CDR2 YYNGEE. CDR3 loop: CASSGTGGNEKLFF. The CDR3 DNA reads as TGTGCCAGCAGCGGCACAGGGGGAAATGAAAAACTGTTTTTT. Full variable domain (remainder filled in from reference TRBV9 and TRBJ1-4): DSGVTQTPKHLITATGQRVTLRCSPRSGDLSVYWYQQSLDQGLQFLIQYYNGEERAKGNILERFSAQQFPDLHSELNLSSLELGDSALYFCASSGTGGNEKLFFGSGTQLSVL.

The rearrangement links TRBV5-6 to TRBJ1-5; D ambiguous. In germline, CDR1 is SGHDT, CDR2 YYEEEE. V was pared by 2 bases and J by 0 bases, with 12 bases between. This CDR3 spans 16 amino acids. DNA for the CDR3: TGTGCCAGCAGCTTAGGAGTTACGAGTAGCAATCAGCCCCAGCATTTT. Translation: CASSLGVTSSNQPQHF.

The chain employs TRBV28 and TRBJ2-7, with TRBD2 matching 9 bases. Trimming took 6 bases from V and 2 from J; bases not matched to a gene: 17. CDR1 is MDHEN and CDR2 is SYDVKM in the germline V gene. The CDR3 has 18 residues. CDR3 coding DNA: TGTGCCAGCAGCTCCCCCCGCGTGATAGCGGGGGTTACCTACGAGCAGTACTTC. Its translation: CASSSPRVIAGVTYEQYF.

The rearrangement uses TRBV10-2 and TRBJ1-1; unclear D gene. The CDR3 runs to 12 residues. Germline CDR1 WSHSY, CDR2 SAAADI. Trimming removed 6 bases from V and 8 bases from J, with 13 bases in between. The CDR3 region has the DNA TGCGCCAGCAGAGACGCAGGAAACGAAGCTTTCTTT. The encoded protein is CASRDAGNEAFF.